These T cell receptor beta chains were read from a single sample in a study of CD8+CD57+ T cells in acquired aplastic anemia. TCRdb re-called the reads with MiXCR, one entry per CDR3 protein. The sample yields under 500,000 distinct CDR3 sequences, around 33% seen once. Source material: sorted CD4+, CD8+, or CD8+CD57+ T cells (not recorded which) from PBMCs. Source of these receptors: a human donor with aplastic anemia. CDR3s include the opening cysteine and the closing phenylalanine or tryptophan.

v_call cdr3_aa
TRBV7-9 CGGTNTEAFF
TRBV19 CASSFKGALYEQYF
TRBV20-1 CSARDTQGGYEQYF
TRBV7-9 CASSPVGKVETQYF
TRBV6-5 CASSSLAGSSTDTQYF
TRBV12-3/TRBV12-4 CASSMINREEGGYTF
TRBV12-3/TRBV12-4 CASSLAAREMAGYTF
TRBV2 CASSVRVTGDLDTEAFF
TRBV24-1 CATSDRTGYYGYTF
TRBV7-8 CASSMNGYEQYF
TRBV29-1 CSVSGAYGYTF
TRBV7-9 CASSLDRPNYGYTF
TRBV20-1 CSARDGTSYNEQFF
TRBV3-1 CASSPPGAGNTIYF
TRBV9 CASSVVGTSGGAADTQYF
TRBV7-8 CASSPGTSGGTYEQYF
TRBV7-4 CAWRDREETQYF
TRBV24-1 CATSEGRNTGELFF
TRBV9 CASSVGTALGNQETQYF
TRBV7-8 CASSLASGAGEKLFF
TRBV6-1 CASEDGIGNQPQHF
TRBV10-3 CASSEQTGLNQPQHF
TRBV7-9 CASSLPQTVNYGYTF
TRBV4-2 CASSQGSGTSYEQYF
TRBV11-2 CASSRGQGDGGNQPQHF
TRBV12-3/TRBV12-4 CASSGSNFNYGYTF
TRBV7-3 CASSLSSAEYNEQFF
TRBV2 CATSLFTGSTGELFF
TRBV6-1 CASRFTLAEETQYF
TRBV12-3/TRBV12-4 CASSPTSGRVDEQFF
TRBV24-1 CATSDYVRAPTEAFF
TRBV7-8 CASSLGQKYNEQFF
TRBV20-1 CSARGTYNEQFF
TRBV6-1 CASSPHASDYEQYF
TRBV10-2 CASSGSGGPTGELFF
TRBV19 CASSSLGSGGVDTQYF
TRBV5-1 CASRSTQGYEQYF
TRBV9 CASSPRGDAMNTEAFF
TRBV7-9 CASRRDRGPEQYF
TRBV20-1 CSALSRLAGVWRETQYF